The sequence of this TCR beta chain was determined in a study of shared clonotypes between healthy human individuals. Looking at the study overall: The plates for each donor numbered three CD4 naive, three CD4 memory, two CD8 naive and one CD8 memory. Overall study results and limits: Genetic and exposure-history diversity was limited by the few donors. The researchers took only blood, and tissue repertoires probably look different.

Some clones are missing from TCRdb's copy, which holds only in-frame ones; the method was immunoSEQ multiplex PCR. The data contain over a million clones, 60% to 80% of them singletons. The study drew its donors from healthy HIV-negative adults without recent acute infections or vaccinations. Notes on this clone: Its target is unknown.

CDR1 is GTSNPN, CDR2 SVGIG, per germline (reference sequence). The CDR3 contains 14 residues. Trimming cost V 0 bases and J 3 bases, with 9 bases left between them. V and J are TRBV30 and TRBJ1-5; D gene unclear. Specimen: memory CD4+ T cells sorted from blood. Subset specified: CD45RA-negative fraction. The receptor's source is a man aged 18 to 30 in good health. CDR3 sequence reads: CAWSVGRVNQPQHF. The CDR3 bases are TGTGCCTGGAGTGTGGGGAGGGTCAATCAGCCCCAGCATTTT.